The 31 T cell receptor beta chains presented below share a single source sample, sequenced in a study of regulatory T cells in long-lasting Graves disease (dated by TCRdb to about 2021). The method was multiplex PCR. For sequencing, an Illumina HiSeq 4000 was employed. iRepertoire HTBI primers and Arm-PCR amplification of CDR3 regions were used to construct TCR beta libraries. In TCRdb, the public reads were trimmed at Q25 with fastp and aligned with MiXCR, with productive beta chains retained. Identical CDR3 protein sequences are pooled into one entry, listed with their most common genes and DNA. This sample gives about 220,000 distinct CDR3 sequences in total; around a fifth of them show up just once. Together, the top ten hold approximately 12% of the sample. The sample's time point label is to be understood as: newly diagnosed GD, antithyroid drugs for less than 3 months. RNA was extracted from PBMCs in TRIzol for both TCR sequencing and RNA sequencing.

Another study also made use of these data, one on T cells in Graves' hyperthyroidism and ophthalmopathy.

The sample consisted of peripheral blood mononuclear cells (PBMCs), taken at new diagnosis, from a patient treated with antithyroid drugs. These receptors originate from a young woman with Graves disease. Donor details come from another sample of the same person, matched by shared clones.

Ten or more counts support this clonotype. The chain employs TRBV5-6 and TRBJ1-1; D is undetermined. The CDR3 extends over 15 amino acids. V was trimmed by 0 bases and J by 3 bases, leaving 12 bases between them. Germline CDR1 SGHDT, CDR2 YYEEEE. The CDR3 DNA is TGTGCCAGCAGCTTGGGGTCCGCCAGTTACACTGAAGCTTTCTTT. It is translated as CASSLGSASYTEAFF.

The V and J genes are TRBV4-1 and TRBJ1-2; D is perhaps TRBD1 (6 bases). The CDR3 spans 15 residues. Germline V gene sequence: CDR1 MGHRA, CDR2 YSYEKL. Trimming cost V 2 bases and J 2 bases, with 12 bases left between them. The CDR3 reads CASSQPGTKNYGYTF. The CDR3 region has the DNA TGCGCCAGCAGCCAACCCGGGACAAAGAACTATGGCTACACCTTC.

This clonotype was recorded many times. This chain uses TRBV2 with TRBJ2-7, with D hard to call. The germline V gene has CDR1 SNHLY and CDR2 FYNNEI. This CDR3 contains 13 residues. V was trimmed by 8 bases and J by 3 bases, leaving 14 bases between them. Here the CDR3 reads CASAPRSFYEQYF. The DNA of the CDR3 is TGTGCCAGCGCCCCTCGGAGTTTCTACGAGCAGTACTTC.

The sample holds many counts of this clonotype. The rearrangement links TRBV5-5 to TRBJ1-1; D is unclear. CDR1 and CDR2 from the germline V gene are SGHKS and YYEKEE (reference sequence). There are 13 residues in the CDR3. Between the trimmed V and J ends, which lost 0 bases and 4 bases, there was a span of 7 bases. CDR3: CASSLVISTEAFF. CDR3 sequence (DNA): TGTGCCAGCAGCTTGGTGATCAGCACTGAAGCTTTCTTT.

This clonotype showed up many times. CDR3: CASSLARVQETQYF. In DNA form, the CDR3 reads TGTGCCAGCAGCTTAGCGCGGGTCCAAGAGACCCAGTACTTC. The chain carries TRBV7-2 and TRBJ2-5, with a tentative D call TRBD2 (5 bases). The CDR3 extends over 14 amino acids. Trimming pared 0 bases from V and 1 base from J, leaving 6 bases between. CDR1 SGHTA and CDR2 FQGNSA come from the germline V gene.

The chain recombines TRBV4-3 with TRBJ2-6; 9 bases are a match to TRBD2. The CDR3 is 17 amino acids. V lost 1 base, J lost 0 bases, and 1 base stayed unmatched. The germline gives CDR1 LGHNA, CDR2 YSLEER. The CDR3 coding sequence is TGCGCCAGCAGCCAAGCTAGCGGGGACTCTGGGGCCAACGTCCTGACTTTC. Translating it yields CASSQASGDSGANVLTF.

This clonotype was counted ten times or more. This chain uses TRBV19 with TRBJ1-2; D is possibly TRBD1 (6 bases). The CDR3 has 14 amino acids. The germline V gene encodes CDR1 LNHDA and CDR2 SQIVND (reference sequence). The V end lost 3 bases, the J end lost 4 bases, and 12 bases lay between the germline ends. The CDR3 loop reads CASSITGYPYGYTF. CDR3 bases: TGTGCCAGTAGTATTACAGGGTACCCCTATGGCTACACCTTC.

This chain connects TRBV28 to TRBJ2-6; 9 bases are a match to TRBD1. CDR1 and CDR2 (germline): MDHEN, SYDVKM. The V gene end was trimmed by 5 bases and the J gene end by 3 bases; junction bases not matched to a gene: 11. This CDR3 region has 18 residues. The CDR3 region has the DNA TGTGCCAGCAGTACGACCGGGACAGGGTCGCTTGGGGCCAACGTCCTGACTTTC. Encoded protein: CASSTTGTGSLGANVLTF.

The sample holds a few counts of this clonotype. This CDR3 is CASTPRVGLSGNTIYF. The CDR3 region has the DNA TGTGCCAGCACCCCACGGGTGGGCCTCTCTGGAAACACCATATATTTT. The chain links TRBV6-1 to TRBJ1-3; no reliable D call. This CDR3 region has 16 residues. Looked up from germline, CDR1 is MNHNS and CDR2 is SASEGT. V lost 7 bases and J 0 bases, leaving 16 bases between the germline ends.

There are many counts of this clonotype. The CDR3 sequence: CSATEGGEEKLFF. The DNA for the CDR3 is TGCAGTGCGACAGAGGGCGGGGAGGAAAAACTGTTTTTT. The chain couples TRBV20-1 to TRBJ1-4; D is possibly TRBD1 (5 bases). The CDR3 length is 13 residues. Germline CDR1 reads DFQATT; CDR2 reads SNEGSKA (reference sequence). V was trimmed by 6 bases and J by 8 bases, leaving 16 bases between them.

This clonotype was seen ten or more times. This chain joins TRBV7-3 and TRBJ2-2; 9 bases line up with TRBD1. V lost 3 bases and J lost 3; bases outside the gene matches: 2. Germline CDR1 reads SGHTA; CDR2 reads FQGTGA. The CDR3 is 15 amino acids. CDR3 sequence reads: CASSFRDRDTGELFF. CDR3 sequence (DNA): TGTGCCAGCAGCTTCCGGGACAGGGACACCGGGGAGCTGTTTTTT.

This clonotype was detected ten times or more. This sequence joins TRBV19 and TRBJ1-2; D gene ambiguous. The germline CDR1 and CDR2 sequences are LNHDA and SQIVND (reference sequence). This CDR3 has 13 amino acids. V was shortened by 9 bases and J by 2 bases, with 13 bases between the two germline ends. Written as DNA, the CDR3 is TGTGCCAGCGTAGGCAGTTTCAACTATGGCTACACCTTC. Its translation: CASVGSFNYGYTF.

This clonotype appeared many times. This chain uses TRBV11-3 with TRBJ1-2, with a tentative D call TRBD1 (6 bases). CDR1 SGHNT and CDR2 YENEEA come from the germline V gene. The V gene lost 6 bases and the J gene lost 3 bases, with 14 bases spanning the gap. This CDR3 has 14 residues. The CDR3 is CASRPGAGYYGYTF. As DNA, the CDR3 is TGTGCCAGCAGGCCGGGGGCGGGTTACTATGGCTACACCTTC.

The chain links TRBV19 to TRBJ2-5; 8 bases fit TRBD2. J was trimmed by 4 bases and V by 5 bases; bases with no gene match: 12. Germline V gene lookup returns CDR1 LNHDA and CDR2 SQIVND (reference sequence). This CDR3 is 16 amino acids long. For the CDR3, the DNA is TGTGCCAGTAGTTTCGCAACAGCGGGAGCGGTAGAGACCCAGTACTTC. Protein: CASSFATAGAVETQYF. The variable domain in full, completed from reference TRBV19 and TRBJ2-5, reads DGGITQSPKYLFRKEGQNVTLSCEQNLNHDAMYWYRQDPGQGLRLIYYSQIVNDFQKGDIAEGYSVSREKKESFPLTVTSAQKNPTAFYLCASSFATAGAVETQYFGPGTRLLVL.

This clonotype came up many times. The chain uses TRBV28 and TRBJ1-5; TRBD1 matches at 11 bases. J gave up 2 bases and V 4 bases, and 13 bases lay outside the gene matches. The CDR3 is made up of 19 amino acids. The germline gives CDR1 MDHEN, CDR2 SYDVKM. CDR3 sequence reads: CASSSGTGQGAGGNQPQHF. CDR3 nucleotide sequence: TGTGCCAGCAGTTCCGGGACCGGACAGGGGGCAGGTGGCAATCAGCCCCAGCATTTT.

This clonotype was observed at least ten times. The germline gene is not matched at one end of the junction; a read error may be the cause. The J gene is TRBJ2-2, the V gene TRBV12-3 or TRBV12-4; D may be TRBD2 (6 bases). The CDR3 is 14 residues long. For the CDR3, the DNA is TGTGCCAGCAGCTTAGGAGGGCCTGCCGGGGAGCTGTTTTTT. Translating gives CASSLGGPAGELFF.

This clonotype was counted many times. This chain connects TRBV6-1 to TRBJ1-1; D gene unclear. V was trimmed by 7 bases and J by 0 bases, leaving 9 bases between them. CDR1 is MNHNS, CDR2 SASEGT, per germline. The CDR3 length is 13 residues. This CDR3 is CASKTTLNTEAFF. DNA of the CDR3: TGTGCCAGCAAAACGACACTGAACACTGAAGCTTTCTTT.

This clonotype has ten or more counts. The chain carries TRBV30 and TRBJ2-1; D not resolved. CDR1 GTSNPN and CDR2 SVGIG come from the germline V gene (reference sequence). The CDR3 contains 10 residues. The germline V and J ends were trimmed by 5 bases and 7 bases, with 6 bases remaining between them. The CDR3 region is CAWGRNEQFF. DNA for the CDR3: TGTGCCTGGGGACGAAATGAGCAGTTCTTC.

This clonotype came up many times. This sequence joins TRBV28 and TRBJ2-7; 8 positions match TRBD2. The CDR3 runs to 15 residues. V shed 5 bases, J shed 0 bases, and the junction held 6 bases outside the gene matches. Germline-derived CDR1 and CDR2 are MDHEN and SYDVKM. CDR3 amino acids: CASSPTSALSYEQYF. The DNA for the CDR3 is TGTGCCAGCAGTCCGACTAGCGCTCTCTCCTACGAGCAGTACTTC.

This clonotype was counted at least ten times. The rearrangement uses TRBV19 and TRBJ2-3; D may correspond to TRBD1 or TRBD2 (5 bases each). Trimming stripped 5 bases from V and 2 bases from J, with 20 bases between. CDR3 length equals 17 residues. From germline, CDR1 is LNHDA and CDR2 SQIVND (reference sequence). CDR3 protein: CASSDYPGRLITDTQYF. CDR3 coding DNA: TGTGCCAGTAGTGACTACCCGGGACGGCTGATCACAGATACGCAGTATTTT.

This chain uses TRBV6-1 with TRBJ1-4; no clear D. CDR1 and CDR2 (germline): MNHNS, SASEGT. The CDR3 extends over 12 amino acids. V lost 6 bases and J lost 7, with 9 bases in between. The CDR3 region is CASRDSGEKLFF. The CDR3 DNA is TGTGCCAGCAGGGATTCGGGTGAAAAACTGTTTTTT.

This clonotype was seen more than once but under ten times. The rearrangement joins TRBV25-1 to TRBJ2-1; the D gene could be TRBD1 or TRBD2 (7 bases each). With 6 bases removed from V and 9 bases from J, the gap between germline ends came to 18 bases. This CDR3 has 14 residues. The V gene's germline CDR1 is MGHDK and CDR2 SYGVNS. The CDR3 is CASRGGQQGIEQFF. Written as DNA, the CDR3 is TGTGCCAGCAGGGGGGGGCAACAGGGGATTGAGCAGTTCTTC.

The J gene is TRBJ2-1, the V gene TRBV20-1, with 7 positions matching TRBD2. Germline values: CDR1 DFQATT, CDR2 SNEGSKA (reference sequence). This CDR3 has 12 amino acids. J lost 7 bases, V lost 8 bases, and 8 bases had no gene match. The CDR3 loop is CSSRLAGNEQFF. CDR3 DNA: TGCAGTTCCAGACTAGCTGGGAATGAGCAGTTCTTC.

This rearrangement joins TRBV29-1 to TRBJ1-3; D gene ambiguous. Trimming shortened V by 4 bases and J by 4 bases, and 14 bases separated the two germline ends. The CDR3 is 14 amino acids. In germline, CDR1 is SQVTM, CDR2 ANQGSEA. The DNA for the CDR3 is TGCAGCGTTGTCGAACGGCTCGACGGAAACACCATATATTTT. Protein: CSVVERLDGNTIYF.

The chain combines TRBV2 with TRBJ2-1; 7 nucleotides agree with TRBD2. The trim removed 9 bases at V and 7 bases at J, leaving 12 bases unmatched. The germline CDR1 and CDR2 sequences are SNHLY and FYNNEI. The CDR3 is made up of 14 amino acids. CDR3 coding DNA: TGTGCCAGTCCGCCATCCGGGACTAAGAATGAGCAGTTCTTC. Its protein is CASPPSGTKNEQFF. Full variable domain (remainder filled in from reference TRBV2 and TRBJ2-1): EPEVTQTPSHQVTQMGQEVILRCVPISNHLYFYWYRQILGQKVEFLVSFYNNEISEKSEIFDDQFSVERPDGSNFTLKIRSTKLEDSAMYFCASPPSGTKNEQFFGPGTRLTVL.

In its sample, this clonotype was seen many times. The chain is built from TRBV20-1 and TRBJ2-7; TRBD2 matches 10 bases. Germline lookup yields CDR1 DFQATT and CDR2 SNEGSKA (reference sequence). This CDR3 is built from 14 residues. V was pared by 2 bases and J by 7 bases, with 8 bases of the junction left unmatched. Written as DNA, the CDR3 is TGCAGTGCTAGAAGGCCTAGCGGGAGATGGGAGCAGTACTTC. Protein: CSARRPSGRWEQYF.

This clonotype occurred many times. This CDR3 reads CASSNRYGYTF. The DNA for the CDR3 is TGTGCCAGTAGTAACCGTTATGGCTACACCTTC. The chain employs TRBV19 and TRBJ1-2; D unclear. The length of the CDR3 is 11 residues. The V and J ends lost 4 bases and 5 bases respectively, with 5 bases between them. Germline CDR1 reads LNHDA; CDR2 reads SQIVND (reference sequence).

On this clonotype itself: This clone may be a read error of a much larger clone one base away. The rearrangement joins TRBV6-2 or TRBV6-3 to TRBJ1-5; TRBD1 matches 8 bases. The CDR3 covers 19 residues. Germline lookup yields CDR1 MNHEY and CDR2 SVGEGT. CDR3 in DNA: TGTGCCAGCAGTCCGACCCGGGACAGGAGTGTAATAAGCAATCAGCTCCAGCATTTT. Its protein is CASSPTRDRSVISNQLQHF.

This clonotype was seen at least ten times. The chain has TRBV28 and TRBJ2-7; TRBD2 matches 7 bases. Germline loops: CDR1 MDHEN, CDR2 SYDVKM. CDR3 length: 14 residues. Germline trimming cut 6 bases from V and 6 bases from J; bases unmatched to any gene: 11. CDR3 region: CASRGGVGGGEQYF. The CDR3 coding sequence is TGTGCCAGCAGGGGGGGGGTGGGGGGAGGCGAGCAGTACTTC.

This clonotype was seen at least ten times. This chain's CDR3 is CASSKFGTGTYEQYF. DNA of the CDR3: TGTGCCAGCAGCAAATTCGGGACAGGGACCTACGAGCAGTACTTC. The chain couples TRBV7-2 to TRBJ2-7; 9 nucleotides match TRBD1. Per germline, CDR1 SGHTA and CDR2 FQGNSA. Trimming at V came to 5 bases and at J to 2 bases, leaving 7 bases not matched to a gene. The CDR3 has 15 residues.

This clonotype was counted at least ten times. V is TRBV3-1 and J is TRBJ1-1, with D maybe TRBD1 (5 bases). CDR1 and CDR2 from the germline V gene are LGHDT and YNNKEL (reference sequence). The CDR3 is 13 amino acids. V lost 1 base, J lost 9 bases, and 12 bases lay in between. CDR3 protein: CASSQGVDRKAFF. CDR3 sequence (DNA): TGTGCCAGCAGCCAAGGCGTAGACAGAAAAGCTTTCTTT.